One sample yielded the 8 T cell receptor beta chains listed below, sequenced in a study of blood T cell repertoires in COVID-19. The table came from immunoSEQ multiplex PCR; TCRdb's copy has only in-frame clones and leaves some out. The data hold over 250,000 clones, with 70% to 90% observed a single time. Specimen: peripheral blood. The source of these receptors is a woman younger than 45 with acute or convalescent COVID-19.

The J gene is TRBJ2-7, the V gene TRBV5-4; 7 positions match TRBD1. Germline loops: CDR1 SGHNT, CDR2 YYREEE (reference sequence). V dropped 4 bases and J dropped 1; count of bases not matched to a gene: 8. The CDR3 has 15 amino acids. The CDR3 sequence is CASSQPGQSSYEQYF. The CDR3 DNA sequence: TGTGCCAGCAGCCAGCCGGGACAGTCTTCCTACGAGCAGTACTTC.

This chain uses TRBV9 with TRBJ2-1, with 11 bases lining up with TRBD2. The CDR3 is made up of 15 amino acids. Losses at the gene ends were 2 bases for V and 10 bases for J; bases not matched to a gene: 8. CDR1 is SGDLS, CDR2 YYNGEE, per germline. In DNA, the CDR3 is TGTGCCAGCAGCGTCCTAGCGGGAGGTAACGGGGAGCAGTTCTTC. This encodes CASSVLAGGNGEQFF.

This clone was observed once. The germline gene is not matched at one end of the junction; a read error may be the cause. The genes are TRBV7-2 and TRBJ2-7; 10 bases map to TRBD2. The germline CDR1 and CDR2 sequences are SGHTA and FQGNSA. The CDR3 is 13 residues long. The CDR3 protein is CASSLALTSGIHF. The CDR3 bases are TGTGCCAGCAGCTTAGCGCTTACTAGCGGGATTCATTTC.

The rearrangement links TRBV14 to TRBJ2-1; possibly TRBD2 for D (6 bases). The V end lost 4 bases, the J end lost 8 bases, and 12 bases lay between the germline ends. Germline CDR1 is SGHDN and CDR2 is FVKESK. The CDR3 spans 13 residues. CDR3 bases: TGTGCCAGCAGCCCCGGACTACGTTATGAGCAGTTCTTC. This codes for CASSPGLRYEQFF.

V is TRBV7-2 and J is TRBJ1-4, with D possibly matching TRBD1 (6 bases). Germline loops: CDR1 SGHTA, CDR2 FQGNSA. V lost 5 bases, J lost 0 bases, and 13 bases lay in between. The CDR3 length is 16 residues. The CDR3 sequence: CASSLAGAATNEKLFF. The CDR3 region has the DNA TGTGCCAGCAGCCTCGCGGGGGCCGCAACTAATGAAAAACTGTTTTTT.

The chain carries TRBV4-3 and TRBJ2-1; 16 bases agree with TRBD2. V gave up 3 bases and J gave up 8 bases; unmatched junction bases: 1. The CDR3 spans 15 residues. Looked up from germline, CDR1 is LGHNA and CDR2 is YSLEER. For the CDR3, the DNA is TGCGCCAGCAGCCAGGGACTAGCGGGAGGGGATGAGCAGTTCTTC. Its protein is CASSQGLAGGDEQFF.

The CDR3 DNA follows: TGTGCCGTCGGGGGGCTAGCGGGAGATGAGCAGTTCTTC. It translates to CAVGGLAGDEQFF. The gene calls are TRBV6-5 and TRBJ2-1; 10 nucleotides line up with TRBD2. The CDR3 runs to 13 residues. V shed 11 bases and J 8 bases; nucleotides not matched to a gene: 9. Per germline, CDR1 MNHEY and CDR2 SVGAGI.

The chain combines TRBV5-4 with TRBJ2-2, with D maybe TRBD2 (6 bases). Looked up from germline, CDR1 is SGHNT and CDR2 is YYREEE (reference sequence). The V and J ends lost 0 bases and 3 bases respectively, with 12 bases between them. The CDR3 has 16 residues. The CDR3 reads CASSLAGREDTGELFF. CDR3 nucleotide sequence: TGTGCCAGCAGCTTGGCTGGAAGGGAGGACACCGGGGAGCTGTTTTTT.